This TCR beta chain stems from a study of control samples from healthy donors and cancer patients (dated by TCRdb to 2020 to 2022). Library preparation was by the immunoSEQ multiplex PCR assay. As stored in TCRdb, this immuneACCESS dataset retains in-frame rearrangements with V and J assigned. A fraction of the clones does not appear; measured against another copy, unresolved V genes explain less than half of the discrepancy, and the remainder lacks a known reason. The sample table holds hundreds of thousands of clones, of which over 75% were seen once. 6% to 7% of the sample comes from the top ten. The germline V gene (reference sequence) sets CDR1 to SEHNR and CDR2 to FQNEAQ. The CDR3, from cysteine to phenylalanine, totals 18 residues. The entry retains the CDR3 DNA only, 54 bases that are in frame from base 1. V is cut by 1 base and J by 0 bases, and the space between the germline ends is 16 bases.

Details on this clone: It lacks a known antigen. Base quality data are lacking; no much larger clone is found one base away.

The sequenced sample was PBMCs. Recombination connected TRBV7-9 to TRBJ2-1; no D gene call is confident. The sequence came from a middle-aged man with head and neck cancer. In nucleotide form, the sequence is TGTGCCAGCAGCTTAGAAGTTACTGCTTTCGGCTCCTACAATGAGCAGTTCTTC. It specifies CASSLEVTAFGSYNEQFF.